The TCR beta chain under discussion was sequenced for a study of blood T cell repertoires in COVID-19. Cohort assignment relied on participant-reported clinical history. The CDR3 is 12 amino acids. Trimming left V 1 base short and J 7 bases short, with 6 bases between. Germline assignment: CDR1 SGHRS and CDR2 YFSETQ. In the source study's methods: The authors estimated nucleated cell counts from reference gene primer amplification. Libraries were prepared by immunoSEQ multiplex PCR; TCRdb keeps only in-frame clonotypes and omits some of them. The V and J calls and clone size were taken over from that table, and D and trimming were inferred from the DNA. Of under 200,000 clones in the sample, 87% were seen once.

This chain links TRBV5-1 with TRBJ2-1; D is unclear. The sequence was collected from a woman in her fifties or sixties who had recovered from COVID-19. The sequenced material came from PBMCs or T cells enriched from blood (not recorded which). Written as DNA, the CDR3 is TGCGCCAGCAGCTTGATACGGAATGAGCAGTTCTTC. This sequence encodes CASSLIRNEQFF.